These 12 T cell receptor beta chains were all obtained from the same sample, sequenced in a study of T cell repertoires in cytomegalovirus infection. TCRdb ran MiXCR on the reads and lists one entry per CDR3 protein. This sample yields roughly 600,000 distinct CDR3 sequences, of which 20% to 25% are seen a single time; less than 9.5% belongs to the top ten. The sequencing sample was made of CD8+ T cells from PBMCs. The receptors here all came from a human donor in good health (CMV status not recorded). Some clones in this sample may be carry-over from other donors' samples.

This clonotype was counted between two and nine times. The chain combines TRBV10-3 with TRBJ1-1, with D hard to call. The CDR3 is 15 residues long. Germline-derived CDR1 and CDR2 are ENHRY and SYGVKD. V gave up 8 bases and J gave up 5 bases, with 21 bases separating them. The CDR3 DNA is TGTGCCATCGCAGCTATTGGTACCGCCGGGACTGAAGCTTTCTTT. It yields the protein CAIAAIGTAGTEAFF.

In this sample, this clonotype turned up a few times. The chain couples TRBV14 to TRBJ1-5; D gene unclear. The CDR3 runs 12 residues. CDR1 and CDR2 (germline): SGHDN, FVKESK. Trimming shortened V by 3 bases and J by 5 bases, and 5 bases separated the two germline ends. CDR3: CASSHGYQPQHF. The CDR3 nucleotides read TGTGCCAGCAGCCATGGGTATCAGCCCCAGCATTTT. Together with reference TRBV14 and TRBJ1-5, the CDR3 gives the full variable domain: EAGVTQFPSHSVIEKGQTVTLRCDPISGHDNLYWYRRVMGKEIKFLLHFVKESKQDESGMPNNRFLAERTGGTYSTLKVQPAELEDSGVYFCASSHGYQPQHFGDGTRLSIL.

This clonotype was observed many times. The gene calls are TRBV5-5 and TRBJ2-5; TRBD2 is a possible D gene (7 bases). Trimming pared 4 bases from V and 3 bases from J, leaving 13 bases between. The CDR3 is 14 residues long. Germline V CDR1 and CDR2: SGHKS, YYEKEE (reference sequence). CDR3 protein: CASSDQGGEETQYF. Written as DNA, the CDR3 is TGTGCCAGCAGCGACCAAGGGGGGGAAGAGACCCAGTACTTC.

This clonotype was found a few times. The chain recombines TRBV2 with TRBJ2-5; 7 bases match TRBD2. Germline assignment: CDR1 SNHLY and CDR2 FYNNEI. Trimming at V came to 0 bases and at J to 4 bases, leaving 11 bases not matched to a gene. The CDR3 totals 17 residues. CDR3 DNA sequence: TGTGCCAGCAGTGAAGCGCTTAAGGAAGGGAGGGGAGAGACCCAGTACTTC. This encodes CASSEALKEGRGETQYF.

Written as DNA, the CDR3 is TGCAGCGGCCTGGACAGGAATACTTACTATGGCTACACCTTC. Its translation is CSGLDRNTYYGYTF. The rearrangement joins TRBV20-1 to TRBJ1-2, with 7 bases matching TRBD1. CDR3 size: 14 residues. The germline V gene has CDR1 DFQATT and CDR2 SNEGSKA (reference sequence).

This chain joins TRBV7-9 and TRBJ2-7, with 10 bases aligning to TRBD1. V lost 7 bases and J lost 4; bases outside the gene matches: 7. This CDR3 region has 14 residues. The germline V gene encodes CDR1 SEHNR and CDR2 FQNEAQ (reference sequence). The CDR3 bases are TGTGCCAGCACCTCCTGGGACAGGGGTTACGAGCAGTACTTC. It codes for CASTSWDRGYEQYF. Supplemented by reference TRBV7-9 and TRBJ2-7, the full variable domain reads DTGVSQNPRHKITKRGQNVTFRCDPISEHNRLYWYRQTLGQGPEFLTYFQNEAQLEKSRLLSDRFSAERPKGSFSTLEIQRTEQGDSAMYLCASTSWDRGYEQYFGPGTRLTVT.

The chain carries TRBV15 and TRBJ2-7; possibly TRBD2 for D (5 bases). This CDR3 contains 16 residues. CDR1 LNHNV and CDR2 YYDKDF come from the germline V gene (reference sequence). V dropped 0 bases and J dropped 0 bases, with 12 bases sitting between them. DNA of the CDR3: TGTGCCACCAGCAGAGACGCCCGGGGTACCTCCTACGAGCAGTACTTC. Translated, it gives CATSRDARGTSYEQYF. Based on the CDR3 plus reference TRBV15 and TRBJ2-7, the full variable domain is DAMVIQNPRYQVTQFGKPVTLSCSQTLNHNVMYWYQQKSSQAPKLLFHYYDKDFNNEADTPDNFQSRRPNTSFCFLDIRSPGLGDTAMYLCATSRDARGTSYEQYFGPGTRLTVT.

In this sample, this clonotype turned up many times. The V and J genes are TRBV7-2 and TRBJ2-5, with TRBD2 identical over 13 bases. This CDR3 contains 15 residues. With V trimmed by 4 bases and J by 5 bases, 4 bases remained unmatched. Germline V gene data show CDR1 as SGHTA and CDR2 as FQGNSA. CDR3 sequence (DNA): TGTGCCAGCAGCTCTGGGGGACTAGCGGGGGAGACCCAGTACTTC. This codes for CASSSGGLAGETQYF.

This clonotype was picked up a small number of times. The chain combines TRBV28 with TRBJ2-7, with no clear D. This CDR3 has 14 residues. Trimming left V 6 bases short and J 1 base short, with 13 bases between. The V gene's germline CDR1 is MDHEN and CDR2 SYDVKM. The DNA of the CDR3 is TGTGCCAGCAGCTCCCTGGACCGTTCCTACGAGCAGTACGTC. Its protein is CASSSLDRSYEQYV.

This clonotype has only a few counts. The genes are TRBV7-6 and TRBJ2-7, with 8 bases identical to TRBD1. The length of the CDR3 is 14 residues. Per the germline V gene, CDR1 is SGHVS and CDR2 is FNYEAQ. The V segment lost 0 bases and the J segment 4 bases; nucleotides outside the gene matches: 2. The CDR3 nucleotides are TGTGCCAGCAGCTTAGCCCGGACAGGGTACGAGCAGTACTTC. Amino acids: CASSLARTGYEQYF. Variable domain in full (rest from reference TRBV7-6 and TRBJ2-7): GAGVSQSPRYKVTKRGQDVALRCDPISGHVSLYWYRQALGQGPEFLTYFNYEAQQDKSGLPNDRFSAERPEGSISTLTIQRTEQRDSAMYRCASSLARTGYEQYFGPGTRLTVT.

This clonotype was detected ten times or more. The V call is TRBV12-3 or TRBV12-4, the J call TRBJ1-2; D remains ambiguous. V was clipped by 3 bases and J by 5 bases, with 16 bases between them. There are 15 residues in the CDR3. The CDR3 region has the DNA TGTGCCAGCAGTTTTGATCCGGGGTCTAGGTATGGCTACACCTTC. Amino acids: CASSFDPGSRYGYTF.

This clonotype was observed a handful of times. V gene TRBV14 combines with J gene TRBJ2-1; 12 nucleotides align to TRBD2. The ends lost 2 bases at V and 0 bases at J; junction bases unmatched: 8. CDR3 size: 19 residues. Per the germline V gene, CDR1 is SGHDN and CDR2 is FVKESK. CDR3 nucleotide sequence: TGTGCCAGCAGCCAACTACTAGCGGGGGGCCGAAGCTCCTACAATGAGCAGTTCTTC. Protein product: CASSQLLAGGRSSYNEQFF.